This TCR beta chain stems from a study of low-dose radiotherapy and immunotherapy resistance in tumors. Study-level background: From cycle 1 day 1, patients took oral aspirin 300 mg every day for four cycles.

Time point reported: before trial treatment. It was nivolumab, ipilimumab, aspirin, low-dose cyclophosphamide and low-dose radiotherapy that donors received. Priming of first-strand cDNA relied on TRAV- and TRBV-specific primers (covering alpha and beta chains). For amplifying TCRs, the PCR ran for approximately 18 cycles with Phusion, which was used together with a constant-region primer and the adapter on the V primers. Following isolation, mRNA was amplified via in vitro transcription. TCRdb re-derived calls from the reads in MiXCR, one entry per CDR3 protein. Of about 82,000 distinct CDR3 sequences listed, approximately 19% are singletons. Germline lookup yields CDR1 MNHEY and CDR2 SVGEGT. V lost 6 bases to trimming and J lost 6 bases; unmatched junction nucleotides: 8. There are 15 residues in the CDR3. This clonotype has a count of ten or more.

This sequence originates from a male donor with prostate cancer. The chain recombines TRBV6-2 or TRBV6-3 with TRBJ1-5, with 10 nucleotides matching TRBD1. This specimen was PBMCs, taken before treatment. As DNA, the CDR3 is TGTGCCAGCAGCTCCGGGACAGGGGCGGGTCAGCCCCAGCATTTT. This translates into CASSSGTGAGQPQHF.